This TCR beta chain was sequenced during a study of CD8 T cells in Susac syndrome. Notes on the study in general: A relatively small number of individuals underwent TCR sequencing and HLA analysis.

Sequencing of TCR beta was performed on blood CD8+ and CD4+ T cells. It was treatment-naive patients with stable or active relapsing-remitting disease who made up the multiple sclerosis controls. The RNA, roughly 0.5 to 1 ug, was put through reverse transcription using random hexamers. Multiplex immunoSEQ PCR targeted 54 Vbeta and 13 Jbeta TCR beta segments. MiXCR, applied by TCRdb to the immunoSEQ multiplex PCR reads, yields one record per CDR3 protein. The sample lists about 52,000 distinct CDR3 sequences; 90% to 95% were seen once. On this clonotype itself: Its antigen is currently unknown.

CDR3 length equals 15 residues. Germline-derived CDR1 and CDR2 are MGHRA and YSYEKL. V lost 3 bases, J lost 5 bases, and 16 bases lay in between. The specimen was CD8+ T cells from PBMCs. This chain joins TRBV4-1 and TRBJ2-5; TRBD2 might be the D (5 bases). This TCR derives from a human donor with multiple sclerosis. The CDR3 spells CASSQLEATGETQYF. DNA of the CDR3: TGCGCCAGCAGCCAGTTAGAGGCGACGGGGGAGACCCAGTACTTC.